These 10 T cell receptor beta chains were sequenced from one sample in a study of Ad26.COV2.S vaccination and SARS-CoV-2 variants (dated by TCRdb to the early 2020s). Interpreted using the paper, the time point label stands for: individuals recovered from natural SARS-CoV-2 infection. The library was prepared using the immunoSEQ multiplex PCR assay. The table was pulled from immuneACCESS by TCRdb, which kept in-frame rearrangements only. Such tables lose some clones; where checked, under half of the loss comes from unresolved V genes, and the rest has no known cause. The sample table lists around 140,000 clones, roughly 89% of them with a count of one. 5% of the sample is in the top ten clones. The sequencing here drew on peripheral blood, taken after recovery from COVID-19. The receptors were sampled from a human donor who had recovered from COVID-19.

The V gene is TRBV19, the J gene TRBJ2-7; 11 nucleotides align to TRBD1. Losses at the gene ends were 3 bases for V and 5 bases for J; bases not matched to a gene: 3. Germline loops: CDR1 LNHDA, CDR2 SQIVND (reference sequence). CDR3 length: 14 residues. CDR3 nucleotides: TGTGCCAGTAGTATGGGGACAGGGGGGAACGAGCAGTACTTC. It is translated as CASSMGTGGNEQYF. Drawing the rest from reference TRBV19 and TRBJ2-7, the complete variable domain is DGGITQSPKYLFRKEGQNVTLSCEQNLNHDAMYWYRQDPGQGLRLIYYSQIVNDFQKGDIAEGYSVSREKKESFPLTVTSAQKNPTAFYLCASSMGTGGNEQYFGPGTRLTVT.

This chain joins TRBV5-6 and TRBJ2-5, with D maybe TRBD1 (6 bases). The V gene lost 0 bases and the J gene lost 3 bases, with 6 bases spanning the gap. Germline values: CDR1 SGHDT, CDR2 YYEEEE. This CDR3 spans 13 amino acids. The DNA of the CDR3 is TGTGCCAGCAGCTTGGACAGGGAAGAGACCCAGTACTTC. Translating it yields CASSLDREETQYF.

The chain joins TRBV7-9 to TRBJ1-5, with unresolved D. CDR3 size: 12 residues. Germline-derived CDR1 and CDR2 are SEHNR and FQNEAQ (reference sequence). Trimming took 1 base from V and 6 from J, leaving 4 bases between them. The CDR3 region has the DNA TGTGCCAGCAGCTTAGACTCTCAGCCCCAGCATTTT. This gives the protein CASSLDSQPQHF.

The chain recombines TRBV7-9 with TRBJ1-3, with D unresolved. V lost 3 bases to trimming and J lost 0 bases, with 12 bases between them. CDR3 size: 16 residues. Germline CDR1 reads SEHNR; CDR2 reads FQNEAQ (reference sequence). The CDR3 DNA follows: TGTGCCAGCAGCTTCAGCGGAATCCTCTCTGGAAACACCATATATTTT. Amino acids: CASSFSGILSGNTIYF. Supplemented by reference TRBV7-9 and TRBJ1-3, the full variable domain reads DTGVSQNPRHKITKRGQNVTFRCDPISEHNRLYWYRQTLGQGPEFLTYFQNEAQLEKSRLLSDRFSAERPKGSFSTLEIQRTEQGDSAMYLCASSFSGILSGNTIYFGEGSWLTVV.

Here the CDR3 reads CASSYRSNQPQHF. CDR3 in DNA: TGTGCCAGCAGTTACCGGAGCAATCAGCCCCAGCATTTT. The rearrangement links TRBV6-5 to TRBJ1-5; no definite D call. The CDR3 is 13 amino acids. V dropped 2 bases and J dropped 1 base, with 3 bases sitting between them. Germline V CDR1 and CDR2: MNHEY, SVGAGI.

This rearrangement joins TRBV7-2 to TRBJ1-2, with D perhaps TRBD1 (6 bases). This CDR3 contains 14 residues. V lost 5 bases and J 6 bases, leaving 16 bases between the germline ends. CDR1 is SGHTA, CDR2 FQGNSA, per germline. The CDR3 protein is CASSKRQGKHGYTF. The DNA for the CDR3 is TGTGCCAGCAGCAAACGCCAGGGGAAACATGGCTACACCTTC.

This sequence joins TRBV5-6 and TRBJ1-1, with D tentatively TRBD1 (6 bases). Germline values: CDR1 SGHDT, CDR2 YYEEEE. V gave up 4 bases and J gave up 1 base, with 17 bases separating them. The CDR3 loop spans 16 amino acids. CDR3 sequence reads: CASSDPGDLSNTEAFF. The CDR3 DNA is TGTGCCAGCAGCGACCCAGGGGATCTATCGAACACTGAAGCTTTCTTT. The whole variable domain, remainder taken from reference TRBV5-6 and TRBJ1-1, is DAGVTQSPTHLIKTRGQQVTLRCSPKSGHDTVSWYQQALGQGPQFIFQYYEEEERQRGNFPDRFSGHQFPNYSSELNVNALLLGDSALYLCASSDPGDLSNTEAFFGQGTRLTVV.

V usage is TRBV2 and J usage is TRBJ1-1; D is possibly TRBD1 (6 bases). Germline lookup yields CDR1 SNHLY and CDR2 FYNNEI. CDR3 length: 15 amino acids. The V gene lost 0 bases and the J gene lost 3 bases, with 11 bases spanning the gap. The CDR3 sequence is CASSEAQGPDTEAFF. The DNA of the CDR3 is TGTGCCAGCAGTGAAGCGCAGGGGCCGGACACTGAAGCTTTCTTT.

This clone was detected only once. V and J are TRBV18 and TRBJ2-7; tentative D call: TRBD2 (6 bases). CDR1 is KGHSH, CDR2 LQKENI, per germline. This CDR3 comprises 13 residues. The V gene lost 4 bases and the J gene lost 2 bases, with 9 bases spanning the gap. The chain's CDR3 is CASSLGGTYEQYF. CDR3 coding DNA: TGTGCCAGCTCACTGGGAGGAACCTACGAGCAGTACTTC.

As DNA, the CDR3 is TGTGCCAGCAGCTTCAAGCGGGGGCTCACAGATACGCAGTATTTT. Encoded protein: CASSFKRGLTDTQYF. The V call is TRBV5-6, the J call TRBJ2-3, with 8 bases aligning to TRBD2. The CDR3 loop spans 15 amino acids. Looked up from germline, CDR1 is SGHDT and CDR2 is YYEEEE. The junction had 4 bases not matched to a gene; V was cut back by 2 bases and J by 2 bases.